The 23 T cell receptor beta chains below were found in one sample sequenced in a study of OX40 agonist ivuxolimab in advanced cancers. The repertoire was sequenced with immunoSEQ multiplex PCR; TCRdb's copy has only in-frame clones and lacks some. The data hold under 90,000 clones, with around 91% observed a single time. The material sequenced was CD4+ or CD8+ T cells sorted from blood, taken in a trial of the OX40 agonist ivuxolimab. The receptor set was obtained from an adult with an advanced solid tumor such as melanoma, head and neck, liver or kidney cancer.

The sample holds a few counts of this clone. The V and J genes are TRBV27 and TRBJ1-5, with TRBD1 matching over 8 bases. V shed 3 bases, J shed 7 bases, and the junction held 5 bases outside the gene matches. CDR1 is MNHEY, CDR2 SMNVEV, per germline (reference sequence). The CDR3 is made up of 14 amino acids. CDR3 sequence: CASSFQGAGQPQHF. The CDR3, as DNA: TGTGCCAGCAGTTTCCAGGGGGCGGGACAGCCCCAGCATTTT.

This chain connects TRBV5-4 to TRBJ2-4, with TRBD1 identical over 7 bases. This CDR3 contains 14 residues. Germline V lookup: CDR1 SGHNT, CDR2 YYREEE (reference sequence). V dropped 1 base and J dropped 6; count of bases not matched to a gene: 4. CDR3 amino acids: CASSLRDSANIQYF. The CDR3 region has the DNA TGTGCCAGCAGCTTGCGGGACAGCGCAAACATTCAGTACTTC.

V usage is TRBV18 and J usage is TRBJ1-2; TRBD1 aligns across 10 bases. Germline assignment: CDR1 KGHSH and CDR2 LQKENI. CDR3 length: 15 residues. After removal of 6 bases from V and 4 bases from J, the junction contained 8 bases not matched to a gene. CDR3 in DNA: TGTGCCAGCTCGCTTGGACAGGGGGTCGGCTATGGCTACACCTTC. This codes for CASSLGQGVGYGYTF.

The chain employs TRBV28 and TRBJ1-2, with 8 bases lining up with TRBD1. The V and J ends lost 6 bases and 8 bases, in that order; junction bases with no gene match: 8. Germline assignment: CDR1 MDHEN and CDR2 SYDVKM. The CDR3 runs to 13 residues. CDR3 coding DNA: TGTGCCAGCAGCCCGCCGTCAGGGGGCGGCTACACCTTC. The encoded protein is CASSPPSGGGYTF.

This rearrangement joins TRBV5-1 to TRBJ2-7; 7 positions agree with TRBD1. V shed 2 bases, J shed 7 bases, and the junction held 6 bases outside the gene matches. The CDR3 runs to 13 residues. Germline CDR1 and CDR2: SGHRS and YFSETQ. CDR3 DNA: TGCGCCAGCAGCTTAACTTACAGGGGAGAGCAGTACTTC. Translated, it gives CASSLTYRGEQYF.

The V call is TRBV2, the J call TRBJ1-1, with 7 bases lining up with TRBD1. Germline loops: CDR1 SNHLY, CDR2 FYNNEI. The CDR3 length is 14 residues. V was clipped by 5 bases and J by 6 bases; unmatched bases: 9. CDR3 in amino acids: CASSSRQGGSEAFF. Written as DNA, the CDR3 is TGTGCCAGCAGTTCACGACAGGGCGGGTCTGAAGCTTTCTTT.

The V call is TRBV7-9, the J call TRBJ2-7; D gene unclear. Germline V gene data show CDR1 as SEHNR and CDR2 as FQNEAQ (reference sequence). The CDR3 has 12 residues. V lost 2 bases and J lost 1, with 3 bases in between. The CDR3 is CASSLSSYEQYF. Written as DNA, the CDR3 is TGTGCCAGCAGCTTAAGTTCCTACGAGCAGTACTTC.

Concerning this clone itself: At one end the junction does not follow the germline gene, possibly because of a read error. The rearrangement uses TRBV2 and TRBJ2-7, with D possibly matching TRBD1 (5 bases). CDR1 SNHLY and CDR2 FYNNEI come from the germline V gene. The CDR3 is 13 amino acids. The CDR3 protein is CASSEEVRAKPCF. CDR3 bases: TGTGCCAGCAGTGAAGAGGTCAGGGCCAAGCCATGCTTC.

This chain uses TRBV30 with TRBJ2-3; 8 bases line up with TRBD1. The CDR3 spans 15 residues. V was clipped by 2 bases and J by 4 bases; unmatched bases: 8. Looked up from germline, CDR1 is GTSNPN and CDR2 is SVGIG (reference sequence). The CDR3 reads CAWSKGQDHSDTQYF. The CDR3 coding sequence is TGTGCCTGGAGTAAGGGACAGGATCATTCAGATACGCAGTATTTT.

This clone has a handful of counts. The chain recombines TRBV19 with TRBJ2-3; 9 bases agree with TRBD2. Germline CDR1 reads LNHDA; CDR2 reads SQIVND (reference sequence). V lost 4 bases to trimming and J lost 1 base; unmatched junction nucleotides: 6. This CDR3 comprises 16 residues. DNA of the CDR3: TGTGCCAGTAGTACCGGTCAGCGGGAGGGCACAGATACGCAGTATTTT. It translates to CASSTGQREGTDTQYF.

The rearrangement uses TRBV5-1 and TRBJ2-3; 8 bases match TRBD2. This CDR3 is 16 amino acids long. Germline loops: CDR1 SGHRS, CDR2 YFSETQ. Trimming cost V 1 base and J 3 bases; bases outside gene matches: 7. The CDR3 protein is CASSLMLAGRTDTQYF. Written as DNA, the CDR3 is TGCGCCAGCAGCTTGATGTTAGCGGGAAGGACAGATACGCAGTATTTT. Drawing the rest from reference TRBV5-1 and TRBJ2-3, the complete variable domain is KAGVTQTPRYLIKTRGQQVTLSCSPISGHRSVSWYQQTPGQGLQFLFEYFSETQRNKGNFPGRFSGRQFSNSRSEMNVSTLELGDSALYLCASSLMLAGRTDTQYFGPGTRLTVL.

The J gene is TRBJ2-1, the V gene TRBV7-3; 9 bases map to TRBD1. This CDR3 comprises 14 residues. From germline, CDR1 is SGHTA and CDR2 FQGTGA. J gave up 8 bases and V 5 bases, and 7 bases lay outside the gene matches. The CDR3 nucleotides are TGTGCCAGCAGCAGGGACAGGGAGGGGGATGAGCAGTTCTTC. It yields the protein CASSRDREGDEQFF.

As regards this clone: Other nucleotide sequences in the sample specify the same CDR3. V gene TRBV11-3 combines with J gene TRBJ2-3, with unresolved D. V was pared by 1 base and J by 4 bases, with 9 bases between. The CDR3 has 14 amino acids. The germline V gene has CDR1 SGHNT and CDR2 YENEEA. In DNA form, the CDR3 reads TGTGCCAGCAGCTTAGCTGCGTCTTCAGATACGCAGTATTTT. Its translation is CASSLAASSDTQYF.

The V call is TRBV30, the J call TRBJ2-7; TRBD1 aligns across 10 bases. CDR3 length equals 13 residues. Germline trimming cut 0 bases from V and 9 bases from J; bases unmatched to any gene: 5. Germline V CDR1 and CDR2: GTSNPN, SVGIG (reference sequence). The chain's CDR3 is CAWSVGTGDRQYF. The CDR3 nucleotides are TGTGCCTGGAGTGTGGGGACAGGGGACAGGCAGTACTTC.

The chain recombines TRBV11-1 with TRBJ1-2, with D tentatively TRBD1 (5 bases). Germline CDR1 reads SGHAT; CDR2 reads FQDESV (reference sequence). V lost 4 bases to trimming and J lost 3 bases, with 6 bases between them. The CDR3 runs 12 residues. This CDR3 reads CASSSGDYGYTF. The CDR3, as DNA: TGTGCCAGCAGCTCGGGGGACTATGGCTACACCTTC.

This clone appeared a single time. The chain recombines TRBV2 with TRBJ1-3, with D tentatively TRBD1 (6 bases). This CDR3 is 16 amino acids long. Germline CDR1 is SNHLY and CDR2 is FYNNEI. Trimming shortened V by 5 bases and J by 0 bases, and 14 bases separated the two germline ends. CDR3 sequence: CASSLPDRRSGNTIYF. CDR3 in DNA: TGTGCCAGCAGTCTCCCGGACAGACGCTCTGGAAACACCATATATTTT.

The chain links TRBV10-3 to TRBJ2-7, with D maybe TRBD2 (5 bases). V was trimmed by 9 bases and J by 0 bases, leaving 9 bases between them. The CDR3 has 12 amino acids. The germline CDR1 and CDR2 sequences are ENHRY and SYGVKD. The CDR3 DNA sequence: TGTGCCATAACCGGGAACTCCTACGAGCAGTACTTC. This sequence encodes CAITGNSYEQYF.

The V call is TRBV10-3, the J call TRBJ2-3, with 14 bases that match TRBD2. This CDR3 is built from 18 residues. Germline assignment: CDR1 ENHRY and CDR2 SYGVKD. After removal of 0 bases from V and 5 bases from J, the junction contained 7 bases not matched to a gene. The CDR3, as DNA: TGTGCCATCAGTGAGTCGACTCGGACTAGCGGGAGGATAGATACGCAGTATTTT. Residues: CAISESTRTSGRIDTQYF.

This clone was counted only a few times. The chain is built from TRBV19 and TRBJ1-3; 7 nucleotides line up with TRBD1. With V trimmed by 2 bases and J by 4 bases, 5 bases remained unmatched. Germline V gene sequence: CDR1 LNHDA, CDR2 SQIVND (reference sequence). The CDR3 extends over 15 amino acids. The CDR3 DNA is TGTGCCAGTAGTATATCTGGGACAGCCGGAAACACCATATATTTT. Translating it yields CASSISGTAGNTIYF.

J is TRBJ2-3 and V is TRBV19, with a weak D call TRBD2 (5 bases). V was pared by 3 bases and J by 2 bases, with 12 bases between. The CDR3 is 15 residues long. From germline, CDR1 is LNHDA and CDR2 SQIVND (reference sequence). Here the CDR3 reads CASSMWSRATDTQYF. The CDR3 region has the DNA TGTGCCAGTAGTATGTGGTCGCGGGCCACAGATACGCAGTATTTT.

This clone came up once. V usage is TRBV7-8 and J usage is TRBJ2-1; 7 bases are shared with TRBD2. Germline CDR1 reads SGHVS; CDR2 reads FQNEAQ. The length of the CDR3 is 18 residues. The ends lost 5 bases at V and 1 base at J; junction bases unmatched: 14. CDR3 region: CASSDPFPPSGSYNEQFF. CDR3 coding DNA: TGTGCCAGCAGCGACCCCTTCCCCCCTAGCGGATCCTACAATGAGCAGTTCTTC.

CDR3 bases: TGTGCCAGCAAGGACAGGGTTGGCACCGGGGAGCTGTTTTTT. Its protein is CASKDRVGTGELFF. The V and J genes are TRBV2 and TRBJ2-2; 8 nucleotides align to TRBD1. Per germline, CDR1 SNHLY and CDR2 FYNNEI. The CDR3 covers 14 residues. V trimming: 7 bases; J trimming: 4 bases; junction bases outside the gene matches: 5.

This clone was seen just once. The CDR3 protein is CASSIRASGANVLTF. CDR3 coding DNA: TGTGCCAGCAGCATCAGGGCCTCTGGGGCCAACGTCCTGACTTTC. J is TRBJ2-6 and V is TRBV11-2; tentative D call: TRBD1 (5 bases). The germline CDR1 and CDR2 sequences are SGHAT and FQNNGV. Deletions cut 5 bases from V and 0 bases from J, with 8 bases between. The CDR3 is 15 residues long.